These 16 T cell receptor beta chains share one sample of origin, sequenced in a study of tissue T cells after allogeneic stem cell transplantation. Generated by immunoSEQ multiplex PCR, the TCRdb table keeps only in-frame clones and is missing some. In the table there are around 51,000 clones, about three quarters of which are singletons. The material sequenced was sorted cells pooled from one or two spleens. These receptor sequences come from a pool of C57BL/6 mice in good health.

This clone occurred once. Gene and germline names: mouse. The read is 1 residue too short to cover the CDR3 end, so that end is filled in from the germline J gene. V is TRBV13-3 and J is TRBJ2-5; 10 bases fit TRBD2. Per the germline V gene, CDR1 is NNHDY and CDR2 is SYVADS. The CDR3 extends over 15 amino acids. Trimming took 1 base from V and 5 from J; bases not matched to a gene: 4. Here the CDR3 reads CASSDWAGGADTQYF. CDR3 DNA (partial): TGTGCCAGCAGTGATTGGGCTGGGGGGGCAGACACCCAGTAC.

A word on this clone: Genes here carry mouse names. The observed sequence ends 1 residue before the CDR3 terminus, with the missing tail filled in from the germline J gene. V gene TRBV5 combines with J gene TRBJ2-4, with 7 bases identical to TRBD2. The CDR3 consists of 13 residues. V was clipped by 5 bases and J by 1 base; unmatched bases: 0. Looked up from germline, CDR1 is LGHNA and CDR2 is YNLKQL (reference sequence). The CDR3 DNA, read in part, is TGTGCCAGCAGCTGGGGGGGTCAAAACACCTTGTAC. This codes for CASSWGGQNTLY. The entire CDR3 sequence reads CASSWGGQNTLYF.

Worth noting for this clone: Gene names denote mouse genes. The part of the CDR3 DNA that was read is TGTGCCAGCAGTCTATGGACAGCAAACACAGAAGTCTTC. Its translation is CASSLWTANTEVF. The whole CDR3 sequence is CASSLWTANTEVFF. The chain combines TRBV26 with TRBJ1-1; weak D call: TRBD1 (6 bases). Read data end 1 residue before the CDR3 end; the end is taken from the germline J gene. Trimming took off 3 bases at V and 0 bases at J, with 8 bases between the two ends. This CDR3 spans 14 amino acids. The germline V gene has CDR1 KGHPV and CDR2 FQNQEV (reference sequence).

As for this clone: Genes and germline are mouse. The missing CDR3 end, 1 residue past where the read stops, is filled in from the germline J gene. The chain is built from TRBV1 and TRBJ1-3, with D hard to call. Germline V lookup: CDR1 NSQYPW, CDR2 LRSPGD (reference sequence). CDR3 length: 15 residues. V dropped 1 base and J dropped 0 bases, with 7 bases sitting between them. CDR3 amino acids: CTCSAGQNSGNTLYF. Incomplete CDR3 DNA: TGCACCTGCAGTGCAGGGCAGAATTCTGGAAATACGCTCTAT.

As regards this clone: Gene labels here are mouse ones. The read terminates 1 residue ahead of where the CDR3 ends, so the germline J gene completes it. The chain is built from TRBV15 and TRBJ2-7, with 10 bases matching TRBD2. The germline V gene encodes CDR1 SGHND and CDR2 FRSKSL. CDR3 length: 13 residues. V gave up 6 bases and J gave up 5 bases; unmatched junction bases: 4. The CDR3 DNA, read in part, is TGTGCCAGCAGGTCTGGGGGGGCGCATGAACAGTAC. This translates into CASRSGGAHEQY. The entire CDR3 protein reads CASRSGGAHEQYF. The variable domain in full, with the rest retrieved from reference TRBV15 and TRBJ2-7, is DAGVTQTPRHEVAEKGQTIILKCEPVSGHNDLFWYRQTKIQGLELLSYFRSKSLMEDGGAFKDRFKAEMLNSSFSTLKIQPTEPKDSAVYLCASRSGGAHEQYFGPGTRLTVL.

On this clone: Gene names and germline match the mouse. The CDR3 bases that were read are TGTGCCAGCAGTCGACTGGGGGGGCCGAGAGACACCCAGTAC. Translated: CASSRLGGPRDTQY. The CDR3 as a whole reads CASSRLGGPRDTQYF. The genes are TRBV5 and TRBJ2-5; 12 nucleotides line up with TRBD2. The read is 1 residue too short to cover the CDR3 end, so that end is filled in from the germline J gene. Germline V CDR1 and CDR2: LGHNA, YNLKQL (reference sequence). V lost 6 bases to trimming and J lost 5 bases; unmatched junction nucleotides: 6. The CDR3 is 15 amino acids.

Points on this clone: Gene names are the mouse ones. The DNA ends 1 residue before the CDR3 does, and the rest of the CDR3 is filled in from the germline J gene. The rearrangement links TRBV13-3 to TRBJ2-1; 10 bases map to TRBD2. From germline, CDR1 is NNHDY and CDR2 SYVADS. The ends lost 5 bases at V and 7 bases at J; junction bases unmatched: 3. The CDR3 contains 13 residues. CDR3 bases read: TGTGCCAGCAGAGACTGGGGGGAGGCTGAGCAGTTC. It translates to CASRDWGEAEQF. In full, the CDR3 reads CASRDWGEAEQFF.

Note on this clone: Gene and germline names: mouse. Read sequence stops 1 residue before the CDR3 end, and the germline J gene provides the missing end. This rearrangement joins TRBV13-2 to TRBJ2-4; TRBD2 matches 7 bases. The CDR3 runs 16 residues. Germline V CDR1 and CDR2: NNHNN, SYGAGS (reference sequence). V dropped 1 base and J dropped 0; count of bases not matched to a gene: 5. The sequenced CDR3 bases are TGTGCCAGCGGTGATCTCTGGGGGTTTAGTCAAAACACCTTGTAC. This translates into CASGDLWGFSQNTLY. From start to end, the CDR3 is CASGDLWGFSQNTLYF.

A word on this clone: All gene names here are mouse names. The read ends 1 residue before the CDR3 terminus; that terminus is restored from the germline J gene. This chain links TRBV31 with TRBJ2-2; TRBD2 matches 8 bases. CDR3 length: 15 residues. CDR1 and CDR2 from the germline V gene are GKSSPN and SITVG. V lost 0 bases to trimming and J lost 4 bases; unmatched junction nucleotides: 4. Partial CDR3 DNA: TGTGCCTGGAGTCTCCTGGGGGGCCCCACCGGGCAGCTCTAC. The encoded protein is CAWSLLGGPTGQLY. The full CDR3 sequence reads CAWSLLGGPTGQLYF.

This clone was seen more than once but under ten times. Gene names are the mouse ones. The CDR3 end is not reached by the read, which stops 1 residue before it; the germline J gene fills it in. The J gene is TRBJ1-4, the V gene TRBV13-2, with 9 bases aligning to TRBD1. The CDR3 extends over 16 amino acids. V gave up 3 bases and J gave up 7 bases; unmatched junction bases: 10. The germline V gene has CDR1 NNHNN and CDR2 SYGAGS (reference sequence). The CDR3 is CASGGSGTGRGERLFF. The sequenced part of the CDR3 DNA is TGTGCCAGCGGTGGATCCGGGACAGGGAGAGGCGAAAGATTATTT.

As to this clone: Genes and germline are mouse. The DNA read from the CDR3 is TGTGCCAGCGGTGGAGGTGGGGAGTATGAACAGTAC. Translating it yields CASGGGGEYEQY. The entire CDR3 protein is CASGGGGEYEQYF. The chain employs TRBV13-2 and TRBJ2-7; a possible D gene is TRBD2 (5 bases). Coverage ceases 1 residue before the CDR3 finishes, and the germline J gene fills in the end. CDR1 and CDR2 from the germline V gene are NNHNN and SYGAGS (reference sequence). Trimming pared 3 bases from V and 4 bases from J, leaving 11 bases between. This CDR3 is 13 amino acids long.

This clone was picked up one time. Any gene name here is a mouse gene name. With the read ending 1 residue before the CDR3 end, the germline J gene is used to fill in that end. This rearrangement joins TRBV5 to TRBJ2-3, with D possibly being TRBD1 (5 bases). CDR1 is LGHNA and CDR2 is YNLKQL in the germline V gene (reference sequence). V was trimmed by 2 bases and J by 0 bases, leaving 6 bases between them. The CDR3 totals 14 residues. CDR3 amino acids: CASSQTGSAETLYF. CDR3 DNA (partial): TGTGCCAGCAGCCAAACAGGTAGTGCAGAAACGCTGTAT.

A remark on this clone: Gene names refer to mouse genes. The read finishes 1 residue shy of the CDR3 end, and the germline J gene is used to complete it. The chain uses TRBV5 and TRBJ2-5; D tentatively fits TRBD1 or TRBD2 (5 bases each). This CDR3 is built from 14 residues. V was clipped by 3 bases and J by 1 base, with 8 bases between them. Germline assignment: CDR1 LGHNA and CDR2 YNLKQL (reference sequence). The CDR3 loop is CASSHGAYQDTQYF. CDR3 bases read: TGTGCCAGCAGCCATGGGGCCTACCAAGACACCCAGTAC.

As concerns this clone: Gene and germline names: mouse. Sequencing ends 1 residue short of the CDR3 end; the germline J gene provides the rest. V gene TRBV4 combines with J gene TRBJ2-5; 13 bases agree with TRBD2. Germline V gene sequence: CDR1 LGHDT, CDR2 YNNKQL (reference sequence). The CDR3 runs 15 residues. Trimming at V came to 3 bases and at J to 5 bases, leaving 2 bases not matched to a gene. CDR3 sequence: CASSYGLGGRDTQYF. The CDR3 DNA, read in part, is TGTGCCAGCAGCTACGGACTGGGGGGGCGAGACACCCAGTAC.

This clone was observed once. Germline and genes here are mouse. The read stops 1 residue short of the end of the CDR3; the missing end is completed from the germline J gene. V usage is TRBV31 and J usage is TRBJ2-5; the D is unclear. Deletions cut 0 bases from V and 4 bases from J, with 8 bases between. CDR3 length equals 13 residues. Germline V gene sequence: CDR1 GKSSPN, CDR2 SITVG. CDR3 bases read: TGTGCCTGGAGTCTAGAGCCTAAAGACACCCAGTAC. It is translated as CAWSLEPKDTQY. Given in full, the CDR3 is CAWSLEPKDTQYF.

Notes on this clone: Mouse gene names apply. The read is 1 residue too short to cover the CDR3 end, so that end is filled in from the germline J gene. The rearrangement links TRBV31 to TRBJ1-4; possibly TRBD1 for D (6 bases). Looked up from germline, CDR1 is GKSSPN and CDR2 is SITVG. V was trimmed by 0 bases and J by 3 bases, leaving 8 bases between them. This CDR3 comprises 14 residues. CDR3 protein: CAWSLGTTNERLFF. The covered CDR3 bases are TGTGCCTGGAGTCTGGGGACAACCAACGAAAGATTATTT.